The source of this T cell receptor beta chain is a study of OX40 agonist ivuxolimab in advanced cancers. V lost 0 bases, J lost 11 bases, and 9 bases stayed unmatched. The CDR3 runs to 14 residues. Profiled with immunoSEQ multiplex PCR; TCRdb holds only in-frame clones, not every one. The sample shows around 67,000 clones, 75% to 90% of them seen only once. This clone was recorded only once. This sample includes further DNA sequences coding for the same CDR3. The source is an adult with an advanced solid tumor such as melanoma, head and neck, liver or kidney cancer. The sequencing used CD4+ or CD8+ T cells sorted from blood, collected in a trial of the OX40 agonist ivuxolimab. V gene TRBV23-1 combines with J gene TRBJ1-2, with 7 bases matching TRBD1. TRBV23-1 belongs to the ORF category, with a function that is uncertain. CDR3 in DNA: TGCGCCAGCAGTCAATCGTCAGGGGGTGACGGTTACACCTTC. Protein product: CASSQSSGGDGYTF.